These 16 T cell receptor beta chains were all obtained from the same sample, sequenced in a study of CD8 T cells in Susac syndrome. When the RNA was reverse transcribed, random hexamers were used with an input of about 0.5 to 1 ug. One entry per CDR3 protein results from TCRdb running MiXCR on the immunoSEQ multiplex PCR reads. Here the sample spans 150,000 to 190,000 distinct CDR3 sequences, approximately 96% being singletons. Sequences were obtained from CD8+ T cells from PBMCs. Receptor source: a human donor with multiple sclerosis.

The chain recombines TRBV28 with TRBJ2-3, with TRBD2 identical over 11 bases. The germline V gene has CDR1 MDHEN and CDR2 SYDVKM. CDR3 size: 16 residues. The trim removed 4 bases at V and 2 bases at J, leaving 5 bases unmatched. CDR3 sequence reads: CASSSSLAGDTDTQYF. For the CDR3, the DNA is TGTGCCAGCAGTTCCTCACTAGCGGGGGACACAGATACGCAGTATTTT.

The CDR3 DNA reads TGTGCCAGCAGTACTTTCCTGGACAGCTACGAGCAGTACTTC. Translation: CASSTFLDSYEQYF. The chain joins TRBV2 to TRBJ2-7, with D possibly matching TRBD1 (6 bases). Germline V lookup: CDR1 SNHLY, CDR2 FYNNEI. CDR3 length: 14 residues. Deletions cut 5 bases from V and 3 bases from J, with 14 bases between.

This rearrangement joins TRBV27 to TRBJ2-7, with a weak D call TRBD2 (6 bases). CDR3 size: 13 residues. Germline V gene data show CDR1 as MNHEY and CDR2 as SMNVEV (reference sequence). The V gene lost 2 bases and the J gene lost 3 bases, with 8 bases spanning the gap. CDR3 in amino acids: CASSLGGYYEQYF. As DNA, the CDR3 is TGTGCCAGCAGTTTAGGAGGGTACTACGAGCAGTACTTC.

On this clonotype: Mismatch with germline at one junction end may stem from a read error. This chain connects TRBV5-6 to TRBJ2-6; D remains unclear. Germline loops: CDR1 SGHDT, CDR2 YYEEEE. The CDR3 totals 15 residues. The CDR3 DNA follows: TGTGCCAGCACCTTGAAAGACTCTGGGGCCAACGTCCTGACTTTC. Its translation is CASTLKDSGANVLTF.

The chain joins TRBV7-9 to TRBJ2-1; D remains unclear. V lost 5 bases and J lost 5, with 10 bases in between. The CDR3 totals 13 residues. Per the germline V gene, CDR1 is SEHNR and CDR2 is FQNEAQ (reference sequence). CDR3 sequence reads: CASSTTWDNEQFF. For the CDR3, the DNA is TGTGCCAGCAGCACCACATGGGACAATGAGCAGTTCTTC.

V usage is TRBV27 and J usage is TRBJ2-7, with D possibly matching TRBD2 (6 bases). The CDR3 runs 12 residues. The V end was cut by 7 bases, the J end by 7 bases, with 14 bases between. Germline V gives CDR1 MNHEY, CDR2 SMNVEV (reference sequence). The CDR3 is CASNKPGREQYF. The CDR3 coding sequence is TGTGCCAGCAACAAACCGGGGAGGGAGCAGTACTTC.

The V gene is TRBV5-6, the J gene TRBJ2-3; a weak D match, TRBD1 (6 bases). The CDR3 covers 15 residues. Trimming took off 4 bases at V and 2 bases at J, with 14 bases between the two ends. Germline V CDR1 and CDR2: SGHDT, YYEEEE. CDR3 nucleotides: TGTGCCAGCAGCCAACGAGGGGGATCCACAGATACGCAGTATTTT. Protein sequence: CASSQRGGSTDTQYF.

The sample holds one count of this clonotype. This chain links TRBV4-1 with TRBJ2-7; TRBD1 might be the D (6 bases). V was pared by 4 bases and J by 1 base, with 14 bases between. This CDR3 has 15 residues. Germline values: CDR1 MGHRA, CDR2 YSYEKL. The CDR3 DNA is TGCGCCAGCAGCCTCCGCCGGGACACTTCCTACGAGCAGTACTTC. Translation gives CASSLRRDTSYEQYF.

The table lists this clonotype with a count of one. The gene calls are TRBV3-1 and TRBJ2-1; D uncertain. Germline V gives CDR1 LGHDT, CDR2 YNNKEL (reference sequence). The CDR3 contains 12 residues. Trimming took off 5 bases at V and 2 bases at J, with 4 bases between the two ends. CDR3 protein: CASSDTYNEQFF. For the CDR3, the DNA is TGTGCCAGCAGCGACACCTACAATGAGCAGTTCTTC.

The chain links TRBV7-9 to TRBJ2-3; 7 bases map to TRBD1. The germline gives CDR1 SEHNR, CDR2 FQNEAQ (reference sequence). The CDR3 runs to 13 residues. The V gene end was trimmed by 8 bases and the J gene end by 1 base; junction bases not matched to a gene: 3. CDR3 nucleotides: TGTGCCAGCGACAGGGACCGCACAGATACGCAGTATTTT. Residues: CASDRDRTDTQYF.

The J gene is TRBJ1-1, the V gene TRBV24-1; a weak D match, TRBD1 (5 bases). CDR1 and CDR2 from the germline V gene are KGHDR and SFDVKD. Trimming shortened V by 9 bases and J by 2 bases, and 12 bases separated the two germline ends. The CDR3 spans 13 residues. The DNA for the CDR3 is TGTGCCACCGCCAACAGGCTAAACACTGAAGCTTTCTTT. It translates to CATANRLNTEAFF.

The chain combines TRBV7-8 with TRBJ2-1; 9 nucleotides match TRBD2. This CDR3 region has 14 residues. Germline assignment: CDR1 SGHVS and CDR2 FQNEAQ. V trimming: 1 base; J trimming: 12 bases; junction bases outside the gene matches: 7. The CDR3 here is CASSLGGGGRVQFF. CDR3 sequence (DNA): TGTGCCAGCAGCTTAGGCGGGGGGGGTCGGGTGCAGTTCTTC. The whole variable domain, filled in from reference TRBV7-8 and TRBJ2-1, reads GAGVSQSPRYKVAKRGQDVALRCDPISGHVSLFWYQQALGQGPEFLTYFQNEAQLDKSGLPSDRFFAERPEGSVSTLKIQRTQQEDSAVYLCASSLGGGGRVQFFGPGTRLTVL.

The CDR3 sequence: CASSQSRGGGTEAFF. The CDR3 nucleotides are TGTGCCAGCAGTCAATCTCGGGGGGGAGGCACTGAAGCTTTCTTT. The genes are TRBV25-1 and TRBJ1-1; TRBD1 is a possible D gene (5 bases). V was pared by 5 bases and J by 4 bases, with 17 bases between. The CDR3 totals 15 residues. CDR1 and CDR2 from the germline V gene are MGHDK and SYGVNS.

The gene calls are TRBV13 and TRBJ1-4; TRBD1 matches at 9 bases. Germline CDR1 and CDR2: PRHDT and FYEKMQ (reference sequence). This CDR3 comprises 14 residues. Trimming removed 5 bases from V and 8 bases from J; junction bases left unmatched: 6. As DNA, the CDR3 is TGTGCCAGCAGCATACGACAGGGGGTGGAAAAACTGTTTTTT. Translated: CASSIRQGVEKLFF.

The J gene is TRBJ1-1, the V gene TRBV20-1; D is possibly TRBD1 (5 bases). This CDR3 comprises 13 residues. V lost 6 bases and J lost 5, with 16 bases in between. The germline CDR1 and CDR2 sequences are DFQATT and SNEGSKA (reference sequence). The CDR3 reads CSAAGSGGTEAFF. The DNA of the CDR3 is TGCAGTGCGGCAGGGAGTGGTGGGACTGAAGCTTTCTTT.

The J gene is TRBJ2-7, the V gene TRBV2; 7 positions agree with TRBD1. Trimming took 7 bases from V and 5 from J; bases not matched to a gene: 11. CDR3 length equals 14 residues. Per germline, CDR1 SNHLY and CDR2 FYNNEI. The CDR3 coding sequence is TGTGCCAGCATCCCTTCCAGGACAGGTGACGAGCAGTACTTC. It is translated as CASIPSRTGDEQYF.